Given below is one T cell receptor beta chain in context. Generated by immunoSEQ multiplex PCR, the TCRdb table keeps only in-frame clones and is missing some. The data show approximately 140,000 clones, around 81% seen once. The V gene lost 4 bases and the J gene lost 0 bases, with 10 bases spanning the gap. Germline V lookup: CDR1 MDHEN, CDR2 SYDVKM. CDR3 length: 15 amino acids. These data belong to a study of blood T cell repertoires in COVID-19. Study context: Sites in the United States, Italy and Spain provided acute and convalescent COVID-19 samples. T cells, B-cell-depleted T cells, or PBMCs provided the cDNA or gDNA that served as material.

The source material was peripheral blood. The receptor's source is a woman aged 40 to 50 with active or convalescent COVID-19. V usage is TRBV28 and J usage is TRBJ2-1; D is possibly TRBD2 (5 bases). The CDR3 coding sequence is TGTGCCAGCAGTTCCCGGGGAGACTCCTACAATGAGCAGTTCTTC. It yields the protein CASSSRGDSYNEQFF. The whole variable domain, remainder taken from reference TRBV28 and TRBJ2-1, is DVKVTQSSRYLVKRTGEKVFLECVQDMDHENMFWYRQDPGLGLRLIYFSYDVKMKEKGDIPEGYSVSREKKERFSLILESASTNQTSMYLCASSSRGDSYNEQFFGPGTRLTVL.